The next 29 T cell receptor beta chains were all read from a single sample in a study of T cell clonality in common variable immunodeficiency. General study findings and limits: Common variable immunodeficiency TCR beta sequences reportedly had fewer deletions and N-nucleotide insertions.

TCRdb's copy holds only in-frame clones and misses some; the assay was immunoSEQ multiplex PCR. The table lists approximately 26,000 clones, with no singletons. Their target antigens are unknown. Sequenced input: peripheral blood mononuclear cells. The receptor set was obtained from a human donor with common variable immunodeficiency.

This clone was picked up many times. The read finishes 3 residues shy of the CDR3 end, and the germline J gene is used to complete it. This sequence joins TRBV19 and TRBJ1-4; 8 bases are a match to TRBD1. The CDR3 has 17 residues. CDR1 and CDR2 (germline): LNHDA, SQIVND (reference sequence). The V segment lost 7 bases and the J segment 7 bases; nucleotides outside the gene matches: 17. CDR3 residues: CASTIRRTGSAIEKLFF. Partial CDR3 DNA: TGTGCCAGTACCATCCGGAGGACAGGGTCAGCAATTGAAAAA.

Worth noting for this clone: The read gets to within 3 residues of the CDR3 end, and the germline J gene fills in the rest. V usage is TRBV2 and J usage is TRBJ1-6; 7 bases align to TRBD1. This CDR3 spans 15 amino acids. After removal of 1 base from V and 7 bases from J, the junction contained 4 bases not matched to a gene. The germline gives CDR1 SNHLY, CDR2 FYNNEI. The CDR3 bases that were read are TGTGCCAGCAGTGAAGAGGGACAGTTCAATTCACCC. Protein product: CASSEEGQFNSP. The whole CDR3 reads CASSEEGQFNSPLHF.

Incomplete CDR3 DNA: TGTGCCAGCAGCTTAGAACTAGCGGGGGGCGCGAACACCGGGGAG. This codes for CASSLELAGGANTGE. The CDR3 in full is CASSLELAGGANTGELFF. V is TRBV7-6 and J is TRBJ2-2; 12 nucleotides agree with TRBD2. The observed sequence ends 3 residues before the CDR3 terminus, with the missing tail filled in from the germline J gene. With V trimmed by 1 base and J by 0 bases, 3 bases remained unmatched. Germline V lookup: CDR1 SGHVS, CDR2 FNYEAQ. This CDR3 is built from 18 residues. Combining the CDR3 with reference TRBV7-6 and TRBJ2-2 gives the whole variable domain GAGVSQSPRYKVTKRGQDVALRCDPISGHVSLYWYRQALGQGPEFLTYFNYEAQQDKSGLPNDRFSAERPEGSISTLTIQRTEQRDSAMYRCASSLELAGGANTGELFFGEGSRLTVL.

CDR3 DNA, as far as it was read: TGCAGTGCTCGTGGTGGGACTAGCGGGGGTGCCTACGAG. It specifies CSARGGTSGGAYE. The CDR3 reads in full as CSARGGTSGGAYEQYF. The chain combines TRBV20-1 with TRBJ2-7; 14 bases line up with TRBD2. Read coverage stops 3 residues before the CDR3 terminus; the germline J gene supplies the remainder. The CDR3 totals 16 residues. J was trimmed by 2 bases and V by 5 bases; bases with no gene match: 8. The germline gives CDR1 DFQATT, CDR2 SNEGSKA (reference sequence).

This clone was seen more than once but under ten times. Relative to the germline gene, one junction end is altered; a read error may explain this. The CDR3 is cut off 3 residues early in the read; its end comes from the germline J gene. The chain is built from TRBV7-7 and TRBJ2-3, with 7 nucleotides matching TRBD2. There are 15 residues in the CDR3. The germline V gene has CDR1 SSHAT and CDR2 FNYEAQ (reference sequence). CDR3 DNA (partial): TGTGCTAGCAGCCCTAGCGGTGCGTACTTGGATACG. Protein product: CASSPSGAYLDT. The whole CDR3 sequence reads CASSPSGAYLDTQYF.

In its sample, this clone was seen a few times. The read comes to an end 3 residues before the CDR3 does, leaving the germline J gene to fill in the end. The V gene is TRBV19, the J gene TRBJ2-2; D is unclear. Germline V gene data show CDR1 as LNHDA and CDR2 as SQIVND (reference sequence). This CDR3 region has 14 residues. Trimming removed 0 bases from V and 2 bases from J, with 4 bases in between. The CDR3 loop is CASSIDLNTGELFF. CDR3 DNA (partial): TGTGCCAGTAGTATAGATCTTAACACCGGGGAG.

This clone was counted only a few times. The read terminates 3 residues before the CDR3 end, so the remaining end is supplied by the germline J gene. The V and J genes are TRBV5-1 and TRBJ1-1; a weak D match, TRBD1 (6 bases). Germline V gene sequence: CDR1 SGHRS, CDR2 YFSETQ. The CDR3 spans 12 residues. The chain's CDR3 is CASSFEDRGAFF. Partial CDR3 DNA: TGCGCCAGCAGCTTCGAGGACAGAGGG. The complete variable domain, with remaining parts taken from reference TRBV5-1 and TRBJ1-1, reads KAGVTQTPRYLIKTRGQQVTLSCSPISGHRSVSWYQQTPGQGLQFLFEYFSETQRNKGNFPGRFSGRQFSNSRSEMNVSTLELGDSALYLCASSFEDRGAFFGQGTRLTVV.

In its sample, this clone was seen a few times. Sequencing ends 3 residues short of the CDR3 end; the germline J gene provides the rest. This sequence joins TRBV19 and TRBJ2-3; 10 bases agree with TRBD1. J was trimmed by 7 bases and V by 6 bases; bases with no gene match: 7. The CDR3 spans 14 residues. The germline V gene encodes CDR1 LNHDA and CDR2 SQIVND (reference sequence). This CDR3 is CASSQTGGAYTQYF. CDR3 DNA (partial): TGTGCCAGTAGCCAGACAGGGGGCGCGTATACG. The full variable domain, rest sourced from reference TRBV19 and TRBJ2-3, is DGGITQSPKYLFRKEGQNVTLSCEQNLNHDAMYWYRQDPGQGLRLIYYSQIVNDFQKGDIAEGYSVSREKKESFPLTVTSAQKNPTAFYLCASSQTGGAYTQYFGPGTRLTVL.

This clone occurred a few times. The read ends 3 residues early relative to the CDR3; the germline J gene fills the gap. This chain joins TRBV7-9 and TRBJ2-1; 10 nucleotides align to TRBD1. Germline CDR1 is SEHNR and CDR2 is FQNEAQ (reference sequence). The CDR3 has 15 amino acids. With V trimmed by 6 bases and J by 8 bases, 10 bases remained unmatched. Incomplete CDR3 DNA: TGTGCCAGCAGTCCCCGGGACAGGGGAAGGCATGAG. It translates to CASSPRDRGRHE. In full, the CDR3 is CASSPRDRGRHEQFF. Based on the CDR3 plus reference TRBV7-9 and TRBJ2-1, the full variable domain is DTGVSQNPRHKITKRGQNVTFRCDPISEHNRLYWYRQTLGQGPEFLTYFQNEAQLEKSRLLSDRFSAERPKGSFSTLEIQRTEQGDSAMYLCASSPRDRGRHEQFFGPGTRLTVL.

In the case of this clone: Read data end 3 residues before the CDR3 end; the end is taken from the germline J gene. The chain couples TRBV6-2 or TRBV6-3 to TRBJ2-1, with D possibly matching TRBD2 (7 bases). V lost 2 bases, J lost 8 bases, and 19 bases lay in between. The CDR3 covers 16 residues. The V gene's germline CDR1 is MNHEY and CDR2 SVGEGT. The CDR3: CASSYGGRGILDEQFF. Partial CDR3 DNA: TGTGCCAGCAGTTACGGGGGGCGGGGGATTTTAGATGAG.

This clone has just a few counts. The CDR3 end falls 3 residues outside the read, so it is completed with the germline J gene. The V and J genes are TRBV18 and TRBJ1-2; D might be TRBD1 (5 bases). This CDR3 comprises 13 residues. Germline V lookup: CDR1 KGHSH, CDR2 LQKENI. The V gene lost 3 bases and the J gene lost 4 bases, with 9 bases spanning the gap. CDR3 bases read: TGTGCCAGCTCACCTGACAGCCTCTATGGC. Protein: CASSPDSLYG. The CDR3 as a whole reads CASSPDSLYGYTF.

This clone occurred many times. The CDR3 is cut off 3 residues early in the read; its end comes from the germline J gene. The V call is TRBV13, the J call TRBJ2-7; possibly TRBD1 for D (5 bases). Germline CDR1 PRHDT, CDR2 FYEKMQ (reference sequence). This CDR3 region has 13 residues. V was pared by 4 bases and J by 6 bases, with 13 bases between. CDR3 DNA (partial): TGTGCCAGCAGCTCCCTGGGGCGAAGCGAG. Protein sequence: CASSSLGRSE. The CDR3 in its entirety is CASSSLGRSEQYF.

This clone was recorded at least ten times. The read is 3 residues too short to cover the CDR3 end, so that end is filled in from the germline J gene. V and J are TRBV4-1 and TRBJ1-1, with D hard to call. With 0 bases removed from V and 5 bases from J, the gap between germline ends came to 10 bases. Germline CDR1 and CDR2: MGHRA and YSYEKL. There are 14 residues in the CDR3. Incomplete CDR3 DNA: TGCGCCAGCAGCCAAGAACCGACGGGTACTGAA. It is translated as CASSQEPTGTE. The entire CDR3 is CASSQEPTGTEAFF.

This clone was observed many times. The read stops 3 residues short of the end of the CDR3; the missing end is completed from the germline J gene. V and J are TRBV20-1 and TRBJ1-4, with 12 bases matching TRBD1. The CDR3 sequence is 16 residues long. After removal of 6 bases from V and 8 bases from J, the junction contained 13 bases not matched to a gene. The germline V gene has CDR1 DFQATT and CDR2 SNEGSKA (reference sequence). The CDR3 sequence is CSATSRDRGRHEKLFF. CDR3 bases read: TGCAGTGCGACGTCCCGGGACAGGGGGCGGCACGAAAAA.

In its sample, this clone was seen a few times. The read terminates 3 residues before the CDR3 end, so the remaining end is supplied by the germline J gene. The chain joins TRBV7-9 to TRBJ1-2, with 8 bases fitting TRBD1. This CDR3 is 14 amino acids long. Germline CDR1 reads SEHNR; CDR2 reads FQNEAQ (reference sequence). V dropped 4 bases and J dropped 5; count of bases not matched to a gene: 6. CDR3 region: CASSSGQGSYGYTF. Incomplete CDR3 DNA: TGTGCCAGCAGCTCCGGACAGGGCTCTTATGGC.

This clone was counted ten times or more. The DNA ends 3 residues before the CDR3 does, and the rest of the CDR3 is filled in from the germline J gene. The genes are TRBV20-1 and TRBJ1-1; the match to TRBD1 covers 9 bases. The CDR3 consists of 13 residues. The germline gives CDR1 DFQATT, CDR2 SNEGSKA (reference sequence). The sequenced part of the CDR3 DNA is TGCAGTGCTAGCCGGGACAGGGCCGCCTTA. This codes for CSASRDRAAL. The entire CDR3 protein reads CSASRDRAALAFF.

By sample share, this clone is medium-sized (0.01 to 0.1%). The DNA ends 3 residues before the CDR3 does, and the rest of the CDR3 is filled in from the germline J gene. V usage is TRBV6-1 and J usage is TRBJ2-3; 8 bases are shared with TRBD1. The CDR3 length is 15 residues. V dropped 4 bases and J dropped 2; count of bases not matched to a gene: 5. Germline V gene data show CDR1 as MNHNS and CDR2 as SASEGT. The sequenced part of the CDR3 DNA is TGTGCCAGCAGTGTCGGACAGGGATACACAGATACG. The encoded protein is CASSVGQGYTDT. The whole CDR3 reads CASSVGQGYTDTQYF.

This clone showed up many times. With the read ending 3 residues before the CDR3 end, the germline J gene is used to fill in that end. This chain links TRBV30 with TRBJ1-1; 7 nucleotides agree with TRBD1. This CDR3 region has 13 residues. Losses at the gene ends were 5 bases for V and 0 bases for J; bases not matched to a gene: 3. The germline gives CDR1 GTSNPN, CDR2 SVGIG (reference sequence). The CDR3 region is CAWSQGLNTEAFF. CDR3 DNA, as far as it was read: TGTGCCTGGTCACAGGGGCTGAACACTGAA.

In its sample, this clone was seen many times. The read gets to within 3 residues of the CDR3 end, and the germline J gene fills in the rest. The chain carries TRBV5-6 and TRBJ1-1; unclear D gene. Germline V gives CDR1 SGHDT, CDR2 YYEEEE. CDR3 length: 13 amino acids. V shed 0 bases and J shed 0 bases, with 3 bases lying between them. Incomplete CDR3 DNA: TGTGCCAGCAGCTTGGAGCTGAACACTGAA. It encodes CASSLELNTE. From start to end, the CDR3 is CASSLELNTEAFF.

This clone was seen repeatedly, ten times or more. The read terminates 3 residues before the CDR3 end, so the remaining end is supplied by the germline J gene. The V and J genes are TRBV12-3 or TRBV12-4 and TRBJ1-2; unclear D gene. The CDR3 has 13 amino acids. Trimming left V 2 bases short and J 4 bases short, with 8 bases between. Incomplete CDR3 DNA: TGTGCCAGCAGTTTAAGGCGGCTCTATGGC. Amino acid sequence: CASSLRRLYG. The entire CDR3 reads CASSLRRLYGYTF.

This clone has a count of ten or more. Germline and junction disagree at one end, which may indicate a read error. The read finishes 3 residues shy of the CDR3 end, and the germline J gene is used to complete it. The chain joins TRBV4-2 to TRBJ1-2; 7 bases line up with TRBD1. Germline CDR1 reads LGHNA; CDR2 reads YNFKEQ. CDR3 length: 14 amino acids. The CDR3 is CASSRTGATRGYTF. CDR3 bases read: TGCGCCAGCAGCCGTACAGGGGCAACTCGGGGC.

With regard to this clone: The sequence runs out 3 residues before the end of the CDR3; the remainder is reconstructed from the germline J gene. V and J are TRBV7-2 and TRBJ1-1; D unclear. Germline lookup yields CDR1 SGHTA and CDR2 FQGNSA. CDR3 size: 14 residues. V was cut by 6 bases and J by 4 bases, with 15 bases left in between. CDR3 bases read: TGTGCCAGCAGGCGGCCGGATGAAGGCACTGAA. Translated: CASRRPDEGTE. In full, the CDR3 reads CASRRPDEGTEAFF.

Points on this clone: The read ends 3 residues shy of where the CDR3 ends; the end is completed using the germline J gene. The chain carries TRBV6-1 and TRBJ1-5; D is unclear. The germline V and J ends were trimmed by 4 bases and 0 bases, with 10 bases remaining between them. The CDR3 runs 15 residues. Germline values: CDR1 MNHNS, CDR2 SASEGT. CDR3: CASSGEGHSNQPQHF. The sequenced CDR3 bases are TGTGCCAGCAGTGGAGAGGGTCATAGCAATCAGCCC.

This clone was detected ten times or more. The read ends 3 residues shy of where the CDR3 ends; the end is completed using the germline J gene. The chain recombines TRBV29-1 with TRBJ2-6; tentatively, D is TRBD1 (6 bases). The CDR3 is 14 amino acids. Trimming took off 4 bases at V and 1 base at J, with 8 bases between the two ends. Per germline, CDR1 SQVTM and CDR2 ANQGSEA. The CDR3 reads CSVGQVSGANVLTF. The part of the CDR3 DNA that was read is TGCAGCGTTGGACAGGTGTCTGGGGCCAACGTC. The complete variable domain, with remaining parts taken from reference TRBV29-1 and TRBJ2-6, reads SAVISQKPSRDICQRGTSLTIQCQVDSQVTMMFWYRQQPGQSLTLIATANQGSEATYESGFVIDKFPISRPNLTFSTLTVSNMSPEDSSIYLCSVGQVSGANVLTFGAGSRLTVL.

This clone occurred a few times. The sequenced part of the CDR3 DNA is TGTGCCAGCAGTGATCAGGGGAGGGGGGAGACC. Residues: CASSDQGRGET. In full, the CDR3 is CASSDQGRGETQYF. This chain connects TRBV6-1 to TRBJ2-5; D perhaps matches TRBD2 (7 bases). The read finishes 3 residues shy of the CDR3 end, and the germline J gene is used to complete it. Looked up from germline, CDR1 is MNHNS and CDR2 is SASEGT. The CDR3 totals 14 residues. Trimming left V 3 bases short and J 5 bases short, with 13 bases between.

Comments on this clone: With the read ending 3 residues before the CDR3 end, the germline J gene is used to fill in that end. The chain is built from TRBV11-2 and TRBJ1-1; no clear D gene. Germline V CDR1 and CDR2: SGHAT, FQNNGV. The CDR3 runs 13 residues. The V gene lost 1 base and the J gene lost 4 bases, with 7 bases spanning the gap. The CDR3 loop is CASSLVHSTEAFF. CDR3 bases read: TGTGCCAGCAGCTTAGTCCATAGCACTGAA.

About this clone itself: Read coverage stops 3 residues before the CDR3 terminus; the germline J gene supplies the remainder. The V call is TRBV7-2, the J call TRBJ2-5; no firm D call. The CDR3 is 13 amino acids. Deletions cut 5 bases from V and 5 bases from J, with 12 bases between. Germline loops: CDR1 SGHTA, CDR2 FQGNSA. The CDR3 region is CASSPSYSETQYF. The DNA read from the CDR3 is TGTGCCAGCAGCCCGTCATATAGCGAGACC.

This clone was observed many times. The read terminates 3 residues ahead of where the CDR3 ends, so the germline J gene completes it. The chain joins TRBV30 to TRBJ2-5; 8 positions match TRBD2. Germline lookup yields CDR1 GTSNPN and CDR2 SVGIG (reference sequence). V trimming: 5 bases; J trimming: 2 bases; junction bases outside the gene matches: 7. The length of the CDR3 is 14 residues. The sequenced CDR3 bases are TGTGCCTGGGTGCTAGCGGGCTCACAAGAGACC. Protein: CAWVLAGSQET. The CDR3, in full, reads CAWVLAGSQETQYF.

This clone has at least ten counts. CDR3 bases read: TGTGCCAGCAGTCCAGGACAGGGGGCAGCCTATGGC. It codes for CASSPGQGAAYG. The whole CDR3 sequence is CASSPGQGAAYGYTF. The rearrangement uses TRBV7-9 and TRBJ1-2; 11 bases agree with TRBD1. Read data end 3 residues before the CDR3 end; the end is taken from the germline J gene. The CDR3 is 15 amino acids. The trim removed 6 bases at V and 4 bases at J, leaving 7 bases unmatched. Germline values: CDR1 SEHNR, CDR2 FQNEAQ (reference sequence).